The sequence of this T cell receptor (beta chain) was determined in a study of molecular identifiers for immune sequencing clone quantification. Turning to the study itself: Five portions were made in replicates from RNA of 20,000 or 100,000 naive CD8 cells, and four underwent sequencing. Whole-study results and caveats: Clones above 20 RNA copies held over 97% of effector molecules, under 1% in naive cells.

TCRdb called the PCR reads again in MiXCR, with one record for every CDR3 protein. Of under 800,000 distinct CDR3 sequences listed, roughly 25% are singletons. Sorting isolated naive CD8 T cells as CD8+CD4-CCR7+CD45RA+ events. Turning to this clonotype: Its antigen is still unknown. Since a much larger clone is just one base distant, this may be a read error.

From germline, CDR1 is MNHEY and CDR2 SVGEGT. The CDR3 is 14 residues long. The ends were cut back, 4 bases at V and 9 bases at J, with 19 bases in the middle. This clonotype was obtained from a human donor in good health. Some libraries in this study had Jurkat cell RNA spiked in. The sequencing input was naive CD8+ T cells from blood, with Jurkat cell RNA spiked in. As for subset: FACS-sorted CD8+CD4-CCR7+CD45RA+ naive T cells. V and J are TRBV6-2 or TRBV6-3 and TRBJ2-7; D not resolved. This CDR3 reads CASSSDRLLNAQYF. The CDR3 bases are TGTGCCAGCAGTTCGGACCGTTTACTGAACGCGCAGTACTTC.